This T cell receptor (beta chain) emerged from a study of cytomegalovirus exposure and HLA in healthy donors. General study findings and limits: In a later analysis, compared with equally common non-associated chains, HLA-associated beta chains were more expanded.

Of note for this clone: Its antigen remains unidentified.

CDR3 length equals 14 residues. The germline V gene has CDR1 SGDLS and CDR2 YYNGEE. Deletions cut 4 bases from V and 8 bases from J, with 18 bases between. With 60 Vbeta and 13 Jbeta primers, the PCR was carried out. The protocol was immunoSEQ multiplex PCR, while the TCRdb copy is restricted to in-frame clones and leaves out a portion. The sample includes about 190,000 clones, around 82% of them seen just once. The chain is built from TRBV9 and TRBJ1-2; D not certain. The clonotype comes from a boy younger than 18 in good health and CMV-seronegative. The sample comprised PBMCs. CDR3 nucleotides: TGTGCCAGCAGCCCCTTCGATCCCCTCGAGGGCTACACCTTC. It encodes CASSPFDPLEGYTF.